Listed below are T cell receptor beta chains from one sample, sequenced in a study of T cells after yellow fever vaccination. TCRdb independently ran MiXCR on the 5' RACE reads; one entry per CDR3 protein. This sample has 250,000 to 350,000 distinct CDR3 sequences; 3.5% to 4.5% occur once, and the top ten carry just under 20%. This specimen consisted of PBMCs, obtained 15 days after the yellow fever booster vaccination. The receptor set was obtained from a young man who received the YFV17D yellow fever vaccine. The CDR3 runs from the conserved cysteine through the conserved F or W. The D gene is left open where the match is weak. Clone size is given for some rows only: seen once, a few or many times, or a class if the clone is expanded.

d_gene: .; j_gene: TRBJ2-2; len: 15; v_gene: TRBV7-7; abundance: many; CDR3aa: CASSPGRPNTGELFF; CDR3nt: TGTGCCAGCAGCCCCGGACGGCCGAACACCGGGGAGCTGTTTTTT
d_gene: .; j_gene: TRBJ1-6; len: 15; v_gene: TRBV4-1; abundance: .; CDR3aa: CASSQVGQTYSPLHF; CDR3nt: TGCGCCAGCAGCCAAGTAGGCCAGACGTATTCACCCCTCCACTTT
d_gene: .; j_gene: TRBJ2-7; len: 15; v_gene: TRBV7-9; abundance: few; CDR3aa: CASSATQGMSYEQYF; CDR3nt: TGTGCCAGCAGCGCTACTCAGGGTATGTCCTACGAGCAGTACTTC
d_gene: .; j_gene: TRBJ1-4; len: 15; v_gene: TRBV12-3/TRBV12-4; abundance: few; CDR3aa: CASSLRQGLNEKLFF; CDR3nt: TGTGCCAGCAGTTTGAGGCAGGGACTTAATGAAAAACTGTTTTTT
d_gene: TRBD2; j_gene: TRBJ2-5; len: 14; v_gene: TRBV20-1; abundance: medium-sized; CDR3aa: CSATGLADQETQYF; CDR3nt: TGCAGTGCAACAGGACTAGCGGACCAAGAGACCCAGTACTTC
d_gene: .; j_gene: TRBJ1-6; len: 14; v_gene: TRBV7-9; abundance: many; CDR3aa: CASSSGTLGSPLHF; CDR3nt: TGTGCCAGCAGCTCCGGGACCTTAGGTTCACCCCTCCACTTT
d_gene: .; j_gene: TRBJ2-2; len: 14; v_gene: TRBV7-9; abundance: many; CDR3aa: CASSLVRNTGELFF; CDR3nt: TGTGCCAGCAGCTTAGTACGGAACACCGGGGAGCTGTTTTTT
d_gene: TRBD1; j_gene: TRBJ1-4; len: 22; v_gene: TRBV7-9; abundance: many; CDR3aa: CASSLGARGRFRPSGTNEKLFF; CDR3nt: TGTGCCAGCAGCTTAGGAGCCAGGGGGCGATTCCGCCCAAGTGGAACTAATGAAAAACTGTTTTTT
d_gene: TRBD1; j_gene: TRBJ1-2; len: 16; v_gene: TRBV5-6; abundance: many; CDR3aa: CASSLFGTDQIGGYTF; CDR3nt: TGTGCCAGCAGCTTGTTCGGGACAGATCAAATCGGTGGCTACACCTTC
d_gene: .; j_gene: TRBJ1-4; len: 15; v_gene: TRBV5-1; abundance: few; CDR3aa: CASSIGSTTNEKLFF; CDR3nt: TGCGCCAGCAGCATCGGGTCGACAACTAATGAAAAACTGTTTTTT
d_gene: .; j_gene: TRBJ1-1; len: 13; v_gene: TRBV20-1; abundance: many; CDR3aa: CSASGDTNTEAFF; CDR3nt: TGCAGTGCTAGTGGCGACACGAACACTGAAGCTTTCTTT
d_gene: TRBD2; j_gene: TRBJ2-4; len: 15; v_gene: TRBV28; abundance: .; CDR3aa: CASSLASGGVNIQYF; CDR3nt: TGTGCCAGCAGTTTAGCTAGCGGGGGGGTGAACATTCAGTACTTC
d_gene: .; j_gene: TRBJ1-2; len: 16; v_gene: TRBV12-3/TRBV12-4; abundance: many; CDR3aa: CASSRNVGTRNYGYTF; CDR3nt: TGTGCCAGCAGCCGAAACGTCGGCACCCGTAACTATGGCTACACCTTC
d_gene: TRBD1; j_gene: TRBJ1-1; len: 16; v_gene: TRBV5-1; abundance: .; CDR3aa: CASSLRTGGGETEAFF; CDR3nt: TGCGCCAGCAGCTTACGGACAGGGGGCGGAGAAACTGAAGCTTTCTTT
d_gene: TRBD2; j_gene: TRBJ2-2; len: 16; v_gene: TRBV7-3; abundance: few; CDR3aa: CASSSGLAGGPGELFF; CDR3nt: TGTGCCAGCAGCTCAGGACTAGCGGGGGGGCCCGGGGAGCTGTTTTTT
d_gene: .; j_gene: TRBJ2-4; len: 17; v_gene: TRBV12-3/TRBV12-4; abundance: many; CDR3aa: CASSLVRGLTAKNIQYF; CDR3nt: TGTGCCAGCAGTTTAGTTCGGGGCCTAACAGCCAAAAACATTCAGTACTTC
d_gene: .; j_gene: TRBJ1-2; len: 13; v_gene: TRBV7-2; abundance: few; CDR3aa: CASSPRSSSGYTF; CDR3nt: TGTGCCAGCAGCCCGAGGTCCAGCTCTGGCTACACCTTC